This T cell receptor (beta chain) was recovered during a study of OX40 agonist ivuxolimab in advanced cancers. Generated by immunoSEQ multiplex PCR, the TCRdb table keeps only in-frame clones and is missing some. The table includes several thousand clones, 73% detected once. General observations from the study: CD4+ and CD8+ blood T cells expanded clonally by week 6 at 0.1 to 3.0 mg/kg.

This clone was counted between two and nine times. The target antigen is unknown. V lost 3 bases and J 3 bases, leaving 5 bases between the germline ends. Germline assignment: CDR1 SGHTA and CDR2 FQGNSA. This CDR3 is built from 13 residues. Patients had blood sampled at baseline and again on cycle 4 day 1 and cycle 7 day 1. Source: CD4+ or CD8+ T cells sorted from blood, taken in a trial of the OX40 agonist ivuxolimab. The receptor's source is an adult with an advanced solid tumor such as melanoma, head and neck, liver or kidney cancer. V usage is TRBV7-2 and J usage is TRBJ2-2; D gene uncertain. The CDR3 reads CASSFGHTGELFF. The CDR3 DNA follows: TGTGCCAGCAGCTTTGGACACACCGGGGAGCTGTTTTTT. Combining the CDR3 with reference TRBV7-2 and TRBJ2-2 gives the whole variable domain GAGVSQSPSNKVTEKGKDVELRCDPISGHTALYWYRQSLGQGLEFLIYFQGNSAPDKSGLPSDRFSAERTGGSVSTLTIQRTQQEDSAVYLCASSFGHTGELFFGEGSRLTVL.